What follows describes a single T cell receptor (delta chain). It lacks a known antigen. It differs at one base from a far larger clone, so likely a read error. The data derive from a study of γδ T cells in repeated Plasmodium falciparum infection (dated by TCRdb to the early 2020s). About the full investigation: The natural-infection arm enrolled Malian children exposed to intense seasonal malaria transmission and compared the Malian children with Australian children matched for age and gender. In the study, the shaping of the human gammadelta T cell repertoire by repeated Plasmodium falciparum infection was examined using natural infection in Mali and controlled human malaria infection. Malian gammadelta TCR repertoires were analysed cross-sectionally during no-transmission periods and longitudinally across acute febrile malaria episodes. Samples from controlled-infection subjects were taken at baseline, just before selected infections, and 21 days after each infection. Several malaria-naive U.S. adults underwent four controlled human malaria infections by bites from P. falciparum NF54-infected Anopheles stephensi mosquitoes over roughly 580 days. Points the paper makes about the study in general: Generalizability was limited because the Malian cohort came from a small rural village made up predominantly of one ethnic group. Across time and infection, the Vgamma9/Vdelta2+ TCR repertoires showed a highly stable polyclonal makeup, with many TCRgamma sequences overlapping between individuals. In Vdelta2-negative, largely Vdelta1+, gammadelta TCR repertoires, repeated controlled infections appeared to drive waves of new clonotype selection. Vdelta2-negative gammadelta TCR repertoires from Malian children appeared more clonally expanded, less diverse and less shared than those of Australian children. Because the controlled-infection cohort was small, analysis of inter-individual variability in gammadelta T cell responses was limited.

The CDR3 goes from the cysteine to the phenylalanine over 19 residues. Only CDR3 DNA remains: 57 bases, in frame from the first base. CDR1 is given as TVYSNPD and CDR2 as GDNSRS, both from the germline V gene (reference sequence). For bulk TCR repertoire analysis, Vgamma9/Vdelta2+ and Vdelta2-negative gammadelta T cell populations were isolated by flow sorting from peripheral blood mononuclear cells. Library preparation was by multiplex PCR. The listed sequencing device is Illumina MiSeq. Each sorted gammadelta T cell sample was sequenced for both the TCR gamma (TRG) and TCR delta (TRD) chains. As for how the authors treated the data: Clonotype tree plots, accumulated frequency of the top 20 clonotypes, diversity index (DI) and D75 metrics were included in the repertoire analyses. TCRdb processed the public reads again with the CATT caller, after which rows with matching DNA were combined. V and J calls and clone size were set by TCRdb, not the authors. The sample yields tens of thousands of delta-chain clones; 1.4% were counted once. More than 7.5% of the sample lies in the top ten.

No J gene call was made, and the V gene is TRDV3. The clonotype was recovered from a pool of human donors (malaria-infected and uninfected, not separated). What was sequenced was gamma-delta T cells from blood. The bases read TGTGCCTTTTTTCAACCCCTCCCGTGTACTCAGATGTACACCGATAAACTCATCTTC. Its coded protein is CAFFQPLPCTQMYTDKLIF.